The present T cell receptor (beta chain) was sequenced within a study of control samples from healthy donors and cancer patients. Using immunoSEQ multiplex PCR, the repertoire was profiled, and TCRdb retains in-frame clones only, with some absent. The sample includes some 130,000 clones, 80% to 90% of them seen just once. This clone was observed once. The CDR3 runs to 15 residues. Germline V gene data show CDR1 as SGHNT and CDR2 as YYREEE (reference sequence). After removal of 4 bases from V and 0 bases from J, the junction contained 4 bases not matched to a gene. The chain is built from TRBV5-4 and TRBJ2-1; 7 bases map to TRBD2. The TCR comes from a woman aged 25-40 years in good health. The material sequenced was blood. This CDR3 reads CASSGSSGSYNEQFF. Here the CDR3 DNA reads TGTGCCAGCAGCGGTTCTAGCGGCTCCTACAATGAGCAGTTCTTC.